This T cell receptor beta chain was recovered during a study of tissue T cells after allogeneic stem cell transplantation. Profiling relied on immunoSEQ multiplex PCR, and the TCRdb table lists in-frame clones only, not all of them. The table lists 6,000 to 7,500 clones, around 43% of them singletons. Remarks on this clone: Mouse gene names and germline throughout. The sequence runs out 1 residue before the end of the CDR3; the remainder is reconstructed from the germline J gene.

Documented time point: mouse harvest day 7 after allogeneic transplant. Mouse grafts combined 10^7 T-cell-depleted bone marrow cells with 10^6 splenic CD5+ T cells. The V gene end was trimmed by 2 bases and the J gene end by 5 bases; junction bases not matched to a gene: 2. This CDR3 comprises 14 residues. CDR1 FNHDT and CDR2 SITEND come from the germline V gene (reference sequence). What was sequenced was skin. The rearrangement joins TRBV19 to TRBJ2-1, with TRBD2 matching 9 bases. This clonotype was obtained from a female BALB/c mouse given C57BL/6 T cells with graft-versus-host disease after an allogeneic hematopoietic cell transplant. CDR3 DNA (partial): TGTGCCAGCAGTATCAACTGGGGGGATGCTGAGCAGTTC. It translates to CASSINWGDAEQF. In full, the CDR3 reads CASSINWGDAEQFF. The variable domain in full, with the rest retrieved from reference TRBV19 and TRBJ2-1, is GGIITQTPKFLIGQEGQKLTLKCQQNFNHDTMYWYRQDSGKGLRLIYYSITENDLQKGDLSEGYDASREKKSSFSLTVTSAQKNEMAVFLCASSINWGDAEQFFGPGTRLTVL.